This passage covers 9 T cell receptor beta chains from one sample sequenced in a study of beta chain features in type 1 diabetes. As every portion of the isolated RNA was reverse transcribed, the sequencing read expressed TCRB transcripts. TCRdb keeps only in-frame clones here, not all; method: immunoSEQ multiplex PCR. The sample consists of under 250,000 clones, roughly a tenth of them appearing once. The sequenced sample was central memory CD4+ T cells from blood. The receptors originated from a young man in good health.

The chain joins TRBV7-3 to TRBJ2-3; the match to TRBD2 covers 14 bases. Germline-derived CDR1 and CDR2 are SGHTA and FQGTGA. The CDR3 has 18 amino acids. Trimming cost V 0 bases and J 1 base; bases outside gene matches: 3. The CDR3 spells CASSLTGTSGSGTDTQYF. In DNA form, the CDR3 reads TGTGCCAGCAGCTTAACTGGGACTAGCGGGAGCGGCACAGATACGCAGTATTTT.

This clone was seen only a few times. In DNA, the CDR3 is TGTGCCAGCAGTTACAGCAATGAGCAGTTCTTC. Amino acid sequence: CASSYSNEQFF. This chain links TRBV6-6 with TRBJ2-1; D call uncertain. The CDR3 runs to 11 residues. CDR1 MNHNY and CDR2 SVGAGI come from the germline V gene (reference sequence). V was clipped by 2 bases and J by 6 bases, with 2 bases between them.

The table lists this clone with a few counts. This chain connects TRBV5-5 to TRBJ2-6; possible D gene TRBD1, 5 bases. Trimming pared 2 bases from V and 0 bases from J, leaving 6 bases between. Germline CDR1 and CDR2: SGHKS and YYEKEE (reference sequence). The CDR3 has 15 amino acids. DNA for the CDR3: TGTGCCAGCAGCTTAGGGGCCTCTGGGGCCAACGTCCTGACTTTC. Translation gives CASSLGASGANVLTF.

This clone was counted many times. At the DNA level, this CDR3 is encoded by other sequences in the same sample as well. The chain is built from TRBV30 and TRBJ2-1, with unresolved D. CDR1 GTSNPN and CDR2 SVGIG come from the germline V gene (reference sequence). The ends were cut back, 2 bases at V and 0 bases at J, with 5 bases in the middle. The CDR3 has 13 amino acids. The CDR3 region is CAWSTGSYNEQFF. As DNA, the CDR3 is TGTGCCTGGAGTACGGGCTCCTACAATGAGCAGTTCTTC.

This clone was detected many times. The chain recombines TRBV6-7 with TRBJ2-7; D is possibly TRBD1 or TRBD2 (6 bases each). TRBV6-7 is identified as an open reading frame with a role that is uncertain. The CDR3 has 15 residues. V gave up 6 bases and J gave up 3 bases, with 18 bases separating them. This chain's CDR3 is CASRRGAHCIYEQYF. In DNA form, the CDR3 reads TGTGCCAGCAGGAGGGGGGCCCACTGCATCTACGAGCAGTACTTC.

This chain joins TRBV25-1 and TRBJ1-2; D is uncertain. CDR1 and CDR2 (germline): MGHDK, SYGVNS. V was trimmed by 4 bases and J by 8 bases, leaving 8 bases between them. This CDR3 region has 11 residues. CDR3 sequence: CASSVGSGYTF. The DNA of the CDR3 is TGTGCCAGCAGTGTTGGGTCCGGCTACACCTTC.

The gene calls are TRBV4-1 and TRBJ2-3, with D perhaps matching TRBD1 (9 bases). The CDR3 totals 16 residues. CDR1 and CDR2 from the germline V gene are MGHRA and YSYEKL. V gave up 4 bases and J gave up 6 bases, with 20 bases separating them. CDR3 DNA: TGCGCCAGCAGCCGACCGGGGGGGACAGGGTTGGATACGCAGTATTTT. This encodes CASSRPGGTGLDTQYF.

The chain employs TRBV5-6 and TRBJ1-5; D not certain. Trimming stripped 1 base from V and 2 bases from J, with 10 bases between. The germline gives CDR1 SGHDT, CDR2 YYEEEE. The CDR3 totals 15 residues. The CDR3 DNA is TGTGCCAGCAGCTTGTGGCAAGATCGCAATCAGCCCCAGCATTTT. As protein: CASSLWQDRNQPQHF.

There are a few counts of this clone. In nucleotides, the CDR3 is TGTGCCACCAGCCAGGGGGGAGCGGGAGTGAACAATGAGCAGTTCTTC. Residues: CATSQGGAGVNNEQFF. V and J are TRBV15 and TRBJ2-1; D possibly corresponds to TRBD2 (8 bases). The CDR3 consists of 16 residues. The V gene lost 5 bases and the J gene lost 5 bases, with 19 bases spanning the gap. CDR1 and CDR2 (germline): LNHNV, YYDKDF (reference sequence).